One and the same sample provided the 7 T cell receptor beta chains below, sequenced in a study of T-cell reconstitution after alpha-beta-depleted transplantation in children. Researchers prepared the TCRbeta library using unique molecular identifiers, the study reports. TCRdb reanalysed the PCR reads using MiXCR and keeps one entry per CDR3 protein. The table has fewer than 750,000 distinct CDR3 sequences, around 23% seen once. The starting material was PBMCs, mostly from graft donor cells, obtained 360 days after TCRalphabeta/CD19-depleted stem cell transplant. All receptors come from a boy in the first two years of life who had a stem cell transplant for acute myeloid leukemia, so the T cells may come from the graft donor.

The chain has TRBV21-1 and TRBJ2-7; the table's D call, TRBD1, was not checked against the DNA. TRBV21-1 is designated a pseudogene. The CDR3 runs 14 residues. The CDR3 DNA sequence: TGTGCCAGCAGCAAGGAGACAGGGGTGGACGAGCAGTACGTC. It codes for CASSKETGVDEQYV.

This clonotype has a count of ten or more. The chain joins TRBV5-1 to TRBJ1-1; 7 bases map to TRBD1. From germline, CDR1 is SGHRS and CDR2 YFSETQ. Trimming removed 4 bases from V and 9 bases from J; junction bases left unmatched: 18. The CDR3 covers 16 residues. For the CDR3, the DNA is TGCGCCAGCAGCCTCCTATCGACAGGGACGTCCGCGCAAGCTTTCTTT. Its translation: CASSLLSTGTSAQAFF.

This clonotype was counted a few times. This chain joins TRBV12-3 or TRBV12-4 and TRBJ1-1; 8 positions match TRBD1. The CDR3 length is 15 residues. V lost 5 bases, J lost 0 bases, and 5 bases stayed unmatched. For the CDR3, the DNA is TGTGCCAGCAGTCAGGGGGCGAATGTGAACACTGAAGCTTTCTTT. This sequence encodes CASSQGANVNTEAFF.

The rearrangement joins TRBV28 to TRBJ2-7; D may be TRBD2 (5 bases). V dropped 6 bases and J dropped 1 base, with 10 bases sitting between them. This CDR3 contains 13 residues. Germline CDR1 reads MDHEN; CDR2 reads SYDVKM. CDR3 sequence (DNA): TGTGCCAGCAGCTCCGGACTGTCCTACGAGCAGTACGTC. Translation gives CASSSGLSYEQYV.

The chain carries TRBV15 and TRBJ2-7; D perhaps matches TRBD2 (7 bases). The CDR3 spans 15 residues. From germline, CDR1 is LNHNV and CDR2 YYDKDF (reference sequence). The V end was cut by 0 bases, the J end by 3 bases, with 12 bases between. The CDR3 reads CATSRDGGAFYEQYF. The CDR3 DNA sequence: TGTGCCACCAGCAGAGATGGGGGGGCCTTCTACGAGCAGTACTTC.

The genes are TRBV20-1 and TRBJ2-7, with TRBD1 matching 10 bases. CDR1 and CDR2 from the germline V gene are DFQATT and SNEGSKA (reference sequence). The CDR3 spans 14 residues. The junction had 8 bases not matched to a gene; V was cut back by 3 bases and J by 6 bases. In DNA form, the CDR3 reads TGCAGTGCTAGTCGCAGACAGGGGGCGTCCGAGCAGTACGTC. Translation gives CSASRRQGASEQYV.

The chain combines TRBV7-2 with TRBJ2-1; D not resolved. The CDR3 runs to 15 residues. V was shortened by 2 bases and J by 0 bases, with 8 bases between the two germline ends. Germline-derived CDR1 and CDR2 are SGHTA and FQGNSA. The DNA for the CDR3 is TGTGCCAGCAGCTTACAGTTCGGCTCCTACAATGAGCAGTTCTTC. Amino acid sequence: CASSLQFGSYNEQFF. The full variable domain, its missing parts supplied by reference TRBV7-2 and TRBJ2-1, is GAGVSQSPSNKVTEKGKDVELRCDPISGHTALYWYRQSLGQGLEFLIYFQGNSAPDKSGLPSDRFSAERTGGSVSTLTIQRTQQEDSAVYLCASSLQFGSYNEQFFGPGTRLTVL.